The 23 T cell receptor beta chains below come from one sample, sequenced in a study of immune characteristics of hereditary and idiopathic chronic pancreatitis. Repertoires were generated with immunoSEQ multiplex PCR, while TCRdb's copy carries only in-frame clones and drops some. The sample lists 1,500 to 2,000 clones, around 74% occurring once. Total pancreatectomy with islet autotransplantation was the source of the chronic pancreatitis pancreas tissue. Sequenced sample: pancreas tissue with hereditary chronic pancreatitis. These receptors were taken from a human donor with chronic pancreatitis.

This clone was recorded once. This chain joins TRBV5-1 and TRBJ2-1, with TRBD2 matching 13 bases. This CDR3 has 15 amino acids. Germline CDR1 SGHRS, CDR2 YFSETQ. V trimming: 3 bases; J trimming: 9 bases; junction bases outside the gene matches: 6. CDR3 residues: CASSWGLAGLAEQFF. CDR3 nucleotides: TGCGCCAGCAGCTGGGGACTAGCGGGATTGGCTGAGCAGTTCTTC.

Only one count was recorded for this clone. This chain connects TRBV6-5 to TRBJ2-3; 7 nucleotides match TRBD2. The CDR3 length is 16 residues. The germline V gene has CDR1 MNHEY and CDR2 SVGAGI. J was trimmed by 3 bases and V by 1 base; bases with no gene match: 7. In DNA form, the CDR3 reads TGTGCCAGCAGTTACTTTGCGGGAGTTGGTACAGATACGCAGTATTTT. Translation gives CASSYFAGVGTDTQYF.

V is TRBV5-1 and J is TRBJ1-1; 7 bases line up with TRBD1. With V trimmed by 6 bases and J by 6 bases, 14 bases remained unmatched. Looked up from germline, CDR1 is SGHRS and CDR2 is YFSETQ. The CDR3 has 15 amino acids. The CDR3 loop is CASTPPTGAHAEAFF. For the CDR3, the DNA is TGCGCCAGCACCCCTCCTACAGGGGCGCATGCTGAAGCTTTCTTT. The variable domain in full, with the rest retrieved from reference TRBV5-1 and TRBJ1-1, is KAGVTQTPRYLIKTRGQQVTLSCSPISGHRSVSWYQQTPGQGLQFLFEYFSETQRNKGNFPGRFSGRQFSNSRSEMNVSTLELGDSALYLCASTPPTGAHAEAFFGQGTRLTVV.

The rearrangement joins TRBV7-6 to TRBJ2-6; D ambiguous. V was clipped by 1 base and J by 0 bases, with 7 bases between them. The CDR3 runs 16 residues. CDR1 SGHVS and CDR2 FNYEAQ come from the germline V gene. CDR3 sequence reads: CASSLGQLSGANVLTF. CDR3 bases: TGTGCCAGCAGCTTAGGTCAGCTCTCTGGGGCCAACGTCCTGACTTTC.

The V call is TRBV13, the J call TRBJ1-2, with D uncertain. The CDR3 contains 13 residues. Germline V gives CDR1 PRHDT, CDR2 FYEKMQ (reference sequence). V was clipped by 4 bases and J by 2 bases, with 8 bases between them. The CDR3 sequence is CASSSWPNYGYTF. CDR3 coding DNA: TGTGCCAGCAGCTCTTGGCCAAACTATGGCTACACCTTC.

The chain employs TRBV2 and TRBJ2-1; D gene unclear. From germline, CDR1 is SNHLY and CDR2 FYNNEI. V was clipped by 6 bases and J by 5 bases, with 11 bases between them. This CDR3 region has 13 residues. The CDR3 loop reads CASRIDLDNEQFF. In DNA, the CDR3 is TGTGCCAGCAGGATCGACTTGGACAATGAGCAGTTCTTC. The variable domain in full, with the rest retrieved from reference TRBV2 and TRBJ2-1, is EPEVTQTPSHQVTQMGQEVILRCVPISNHLYFYWYRQILGQKVEFLVSFYNNEISEKSEIFDDQFSVERPDGSNFTLKIRSTKLEDSAMYFCASRIDLDNEQFFGPGTRLTVL.

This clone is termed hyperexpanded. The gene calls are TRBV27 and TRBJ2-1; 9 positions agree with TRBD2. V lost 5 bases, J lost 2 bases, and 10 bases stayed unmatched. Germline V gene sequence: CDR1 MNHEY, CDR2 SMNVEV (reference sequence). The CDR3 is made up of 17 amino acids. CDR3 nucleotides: TGTGCCAGCAGTGGATATAGCGGGAGAGGGGCCTACAATGAGCAGTTCTTC. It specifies CASSGYSGRGAYNEQFF.

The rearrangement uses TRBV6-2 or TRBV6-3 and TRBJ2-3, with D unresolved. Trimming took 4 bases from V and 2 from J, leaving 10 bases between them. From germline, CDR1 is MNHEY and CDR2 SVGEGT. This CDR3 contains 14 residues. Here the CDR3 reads CASSSQAFTDTQYF. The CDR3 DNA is TGTGCCAGCAGTTCTCAGGCTTTCACAGATACGCAGTATTTT.

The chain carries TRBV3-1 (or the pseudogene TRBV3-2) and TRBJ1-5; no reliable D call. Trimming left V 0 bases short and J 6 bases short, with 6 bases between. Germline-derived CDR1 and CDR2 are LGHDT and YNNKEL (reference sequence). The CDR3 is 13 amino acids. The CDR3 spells CASSQDIGQPQHF. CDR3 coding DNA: TGTGCCAGCAGCCAAGATATCGGTCAGCCCCAGCATTTT.

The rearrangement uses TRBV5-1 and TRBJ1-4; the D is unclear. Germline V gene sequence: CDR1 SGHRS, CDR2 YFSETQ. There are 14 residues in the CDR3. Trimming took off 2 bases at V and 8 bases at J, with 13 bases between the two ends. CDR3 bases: TGCGCCAGCAGCTTAGGTGGGCCAGGCGAAAAACTGTTTTTT. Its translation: CASSLGGPGEKLFF.

The CDR3 region is CSVEDAGTQYF. CDR3 in DNA: TGCAGCGTTGAAGATGCCGGGACCCAGTACTTC. The V call is TRBV29-1, the J call TRBJ2-5; D ambiguous. Germline V gene data show CDR1 as SQVTM and CDR2 as ANQGSEA. V was pared by 0 bases and J by 7 bases, with 6 bases between. This CDR3 spans 11 amino acids.

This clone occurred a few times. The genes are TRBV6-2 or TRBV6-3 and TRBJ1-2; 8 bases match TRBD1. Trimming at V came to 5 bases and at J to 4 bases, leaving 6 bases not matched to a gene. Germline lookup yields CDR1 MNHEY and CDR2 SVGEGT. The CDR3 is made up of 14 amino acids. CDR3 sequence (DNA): TGTGCCAGCAGTCCCGGACAGGGCGGCTATGGCTACACCTTC. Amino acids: CASSPGQGGYGYTF.

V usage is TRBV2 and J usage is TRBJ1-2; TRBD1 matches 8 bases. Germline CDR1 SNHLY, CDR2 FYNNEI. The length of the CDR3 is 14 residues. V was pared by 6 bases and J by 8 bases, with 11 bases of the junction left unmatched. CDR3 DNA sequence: TGTGCCAGCAGCCTGGTCGGTACAGGGGGAGGCTACACCTTC. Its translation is CASSLVGTGGGYTF.

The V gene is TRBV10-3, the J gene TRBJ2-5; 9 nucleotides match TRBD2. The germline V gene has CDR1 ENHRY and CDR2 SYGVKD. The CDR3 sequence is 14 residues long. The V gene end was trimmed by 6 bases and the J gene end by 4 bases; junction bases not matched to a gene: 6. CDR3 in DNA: TGTGCCATCAGAGGGCGGGAGGGCCCAGAGACCCAGTACTTC. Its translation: CAIRGREGPETQYF.

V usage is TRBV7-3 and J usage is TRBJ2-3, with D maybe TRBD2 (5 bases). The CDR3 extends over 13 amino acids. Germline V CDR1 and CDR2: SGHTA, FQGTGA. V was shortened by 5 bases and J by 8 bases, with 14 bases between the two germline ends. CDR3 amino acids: CASSAGSGGTQYF. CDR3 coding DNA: TGTGCCAGCAGCGCCGGGTCCGGAGGTACGCAGTATTTT.

CDR3 sequence reads: CAWSVGTGDTEAFF. CDR3 bases: TGTGCCTGGAGTGTGGGGACCGGGGACACTGAAGCTTTCTTT. The chain links TRBV30 to TRBJ1-1, with D tentatively TRBD1 (5 bases). The CDR3 runs 14 residues. Trimming stripped 0 bases from V and 3 bases from J, with 11 bases between. Germline V gene data show CDR1 as GTSNPN and CDR2 as SVGIG (reference sequence).

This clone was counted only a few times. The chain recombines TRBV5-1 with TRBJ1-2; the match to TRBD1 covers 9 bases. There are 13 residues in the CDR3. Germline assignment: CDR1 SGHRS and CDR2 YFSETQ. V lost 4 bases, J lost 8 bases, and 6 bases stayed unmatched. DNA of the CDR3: TGCGCCAGCAGCCCTAGGACAGGGGACGGCTACACCTTC. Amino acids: CASSPRTGDGYTF.

The CDR3 DNA follows: TGTGCCAGCAGCGTAGGAGGAGGGCGTGAAGAGACCCAGTACTTC. Its protein product is CASSVGGGREETQYF. The V gene is TRBV9, the J gene TRBJ2-5; perhaps TRBD2 as D (6 bases). Between the trimmed V and J ends, which lost 0 bases and 3 bases, there was a span of 12 bases. In germline, CDR1 is SGDLS, CDR2 YYNGEE. The CDR3 is 15 residues long. The variable domain in full, with the rest retrieved from reference TRBV9 and TRBJ2-5, is DSGVTQTPKHLITATGQRVTLRCSPRSGDLSVYWYQQSLDQGLQFLIQYYNGEERAKGNILERFSAQQFPDLHSELNLSSLELGDSALYFCASSVGGGREETQYFGPGTRLLVL.

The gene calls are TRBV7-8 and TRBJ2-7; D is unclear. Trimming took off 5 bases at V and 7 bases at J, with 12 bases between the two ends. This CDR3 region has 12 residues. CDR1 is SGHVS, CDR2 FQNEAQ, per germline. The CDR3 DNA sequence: TGTGCCAGCAGCCCACCCTGGCAAGAGCAGTACTTC. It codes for CASSPPWQEQYF.

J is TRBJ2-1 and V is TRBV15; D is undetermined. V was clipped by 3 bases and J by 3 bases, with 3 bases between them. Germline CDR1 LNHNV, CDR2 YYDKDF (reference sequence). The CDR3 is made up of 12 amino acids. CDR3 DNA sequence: TGTGCCACCAGCAGTGACTACAATGAGCAGTTCTTC. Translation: CATSSDYNEQFF.

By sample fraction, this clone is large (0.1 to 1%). This CDR3 is CASSVAGTEALTYEQYF. CDR3 in DNA: TGTGCCAGCAGTGTGGCGGGAACCGAGGCCCTTACCTACGAGCAGTACTTC. The chain has TRBV3-1 (or the pseudogene TRBV3-2) and TRBJ2-7, with a weak D call TRBD2 (6 bases). Germline loops: CDR1 LGHDT, CDR2 YNNKEL (reference sequence). V lost 6 bases to trimming and J lost 2 bases, with 23 bases between them. CDR3 length: 17 residues.

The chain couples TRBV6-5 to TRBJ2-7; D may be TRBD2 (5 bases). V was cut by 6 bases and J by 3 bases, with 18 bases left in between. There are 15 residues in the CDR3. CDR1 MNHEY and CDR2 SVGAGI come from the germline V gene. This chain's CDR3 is CASRYQEVGSYEQYF. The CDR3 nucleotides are TGTGCCAGCAGGTACCAGGAGGTTGGCAGCTACGAGCAGTACTTC.

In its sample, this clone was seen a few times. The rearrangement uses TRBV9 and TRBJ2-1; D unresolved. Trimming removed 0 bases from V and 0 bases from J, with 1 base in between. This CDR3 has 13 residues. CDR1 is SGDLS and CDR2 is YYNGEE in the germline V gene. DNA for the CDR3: TGTGCCAGCAGCGTAGACTCCTACAATGAGCAGTTCTTC. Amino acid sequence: CASSVDSYNEQFF.